The source of this TCR beta chain is a study of cytomegalovirus exposure and HLA in healthy donors. Primers included in the PCR were 60 Vbeta and 13 Jbeta primers. Clones were sequenced by immunoSEQ multiplex PCR, and TCRdb holds only the in-frame ones, with some missing. The repertoire includes roughly 160,000 clones, 85% of them detected once, and 1% sits in the top ten. Comment on this clone: Its matching antigen is unknown.

Regarding the study as a whole: TCR beta V- and J-gene trimming, according to a later analysis, was linked to a missense DCLRE1C variant. Researchers reportedly found TCR beta sequences accurately predicted most subjects' HLA-A and HLA-B alleles. It was approximately 150 TCR beta chains that were listed as cytomegalovirus-associated.

V was shortened by 4 bases and J by 5 bases, with 12 bases between the two germline ends. CDR3 length: 13 amino acids. Germline V gene lookup returns CDR1 SGHRS and CDR2 YFSETQ. The chain combines TRBV5-1 with TRBJ1-2, with D unresolved. The receptor was derived from a boy aged 2 to 9 in good health and CMV-seronegative. Material for sequencing was PBMCs. CDR3 in amino acids: CASSPGLAYGYTF. The CDR3, as DNA: TGCGCCAGCAGCCCGGGTCTTGCGTATGGCTACACCTTC.